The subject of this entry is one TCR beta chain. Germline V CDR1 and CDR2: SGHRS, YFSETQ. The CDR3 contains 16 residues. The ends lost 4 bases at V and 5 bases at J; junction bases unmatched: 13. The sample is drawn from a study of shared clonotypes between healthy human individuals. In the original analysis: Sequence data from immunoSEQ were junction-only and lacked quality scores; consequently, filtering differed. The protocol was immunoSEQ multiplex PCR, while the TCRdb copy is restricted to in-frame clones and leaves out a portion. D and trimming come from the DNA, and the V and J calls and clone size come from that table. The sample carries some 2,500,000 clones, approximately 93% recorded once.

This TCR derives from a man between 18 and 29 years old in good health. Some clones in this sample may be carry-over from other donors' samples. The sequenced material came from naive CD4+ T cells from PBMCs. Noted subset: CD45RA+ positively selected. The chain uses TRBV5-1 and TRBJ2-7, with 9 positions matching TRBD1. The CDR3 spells CASSPNRGQGVHEQYF. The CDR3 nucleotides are TGCGCCAGCAGCCCAAACCGGGGACAGGGTGTCCACGAGCAGTACTTC.